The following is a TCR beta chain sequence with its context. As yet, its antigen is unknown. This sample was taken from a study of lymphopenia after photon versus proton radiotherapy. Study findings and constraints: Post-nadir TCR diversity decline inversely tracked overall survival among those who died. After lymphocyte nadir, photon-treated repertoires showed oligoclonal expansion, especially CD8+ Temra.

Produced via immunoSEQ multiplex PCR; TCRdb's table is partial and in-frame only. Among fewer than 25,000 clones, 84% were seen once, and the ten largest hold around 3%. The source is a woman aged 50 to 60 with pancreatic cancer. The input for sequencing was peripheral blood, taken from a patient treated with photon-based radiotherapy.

The CDR3 sequence is CASSDFHQGATGELFF. The CDR3 DNA is TGTGCCAGCAGTGACTTCCATCAGGGGGCCACCGGGGAGCTGTTTTTT. This sequence joins TRBV6-4 and TRBJ2-2; 8 bases are a match to TRBD1. Looked up from germline, CDR1 is MRHNA and CDR2 is SNTAGT. The CDR3 is 16 residues long. The trim removed 1 base at V and 4 bases at J, leaving 5 bases unmatched.